This T cell receptor (beta chain) was captured in a study of control samples from healthy donors and cancer patients. J lost 1 base, V lost 6 bases, and 11 bases had no gene match. The CDR3 has 16 residues. CDR1 and CDR2 (germline): ENHRY, SYGVKD. Assay used: immunoSEQ multiplex PCR; TCRdb lists only in-frame clones, some missing. Among about 170,000 clones listed, 93% were seen once. This chain connects TRBV10-3 to TRBJ1-1; 7 bases are shared with TRBD1. The sequenced sample consisted of blood. This sequence originates from a woman aged 60 to 75 in good health. The CDR3 nucleotides read TGTGCCATCAGGGTTCGACAACAGGGGCCGAACACTGAAGCTTTCTTT. Translation gives CAIRVRQQGPNTEAFF.